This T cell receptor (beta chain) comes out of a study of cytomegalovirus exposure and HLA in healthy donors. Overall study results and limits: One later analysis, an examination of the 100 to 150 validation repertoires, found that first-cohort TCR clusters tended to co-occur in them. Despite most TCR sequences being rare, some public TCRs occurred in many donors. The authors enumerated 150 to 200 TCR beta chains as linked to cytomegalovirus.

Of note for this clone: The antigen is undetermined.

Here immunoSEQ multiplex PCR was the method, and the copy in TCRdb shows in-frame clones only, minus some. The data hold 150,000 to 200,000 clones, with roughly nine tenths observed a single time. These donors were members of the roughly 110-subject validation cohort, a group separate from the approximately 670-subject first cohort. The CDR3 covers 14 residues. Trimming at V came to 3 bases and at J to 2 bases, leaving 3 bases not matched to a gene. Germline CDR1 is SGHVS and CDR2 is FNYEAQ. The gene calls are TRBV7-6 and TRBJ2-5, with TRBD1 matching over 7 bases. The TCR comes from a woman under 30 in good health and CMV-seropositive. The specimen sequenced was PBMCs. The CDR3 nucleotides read TGTGCCAGCAGCTTCGGGACAGCACAAGAGACCCAGTACTTC. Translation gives CASSFGTAQETQYF.